Sequencing of this TCR beta chain was carried out in a study of neurological immune-mediated disorders. This clonotype has at least ten counts. Its antigen is undetermined. PBMCs stored at -80 C, numbering 2 million, were the origin of the unsorted libraries. Trimming took 1 base from V and 2 from J, leaving 5 bases between them. The CDR3 is 13 amino acids. Germline assignment: CDR1 MDHEN and CDR2 SYDVKM. General observations from the study: The expanded clones of different subjects shared no CDR3 amino acid sequences (suggesting private repertoires in all groups). Phylogenetically, 18 of 34 multiple sclerosis patients' repertoires fell into one related-CDR3 cluster, a possible signature.

Via MiXCR, TCRdb re-called the 5' RACE reads, giving one row per CDR3 protein. This sample yields about 55,000 distinct CDR3 sequences, of which around 4% are seen a single time; approximately 1.6% belongs to the top ten. Sample: PBMCs. The sequence came from a man in his thirties or forties with multiple sclerosis. This chain joins TRBV28 and TRBJ1-2; the D gene is possibly TRBD1 (5 bases). The CDR3 nucleotides are TGTGCCAGCAGTTTATCAGGGAACTATGGCTACACCTTC. Its protein is CASSLSGNYGYTF.